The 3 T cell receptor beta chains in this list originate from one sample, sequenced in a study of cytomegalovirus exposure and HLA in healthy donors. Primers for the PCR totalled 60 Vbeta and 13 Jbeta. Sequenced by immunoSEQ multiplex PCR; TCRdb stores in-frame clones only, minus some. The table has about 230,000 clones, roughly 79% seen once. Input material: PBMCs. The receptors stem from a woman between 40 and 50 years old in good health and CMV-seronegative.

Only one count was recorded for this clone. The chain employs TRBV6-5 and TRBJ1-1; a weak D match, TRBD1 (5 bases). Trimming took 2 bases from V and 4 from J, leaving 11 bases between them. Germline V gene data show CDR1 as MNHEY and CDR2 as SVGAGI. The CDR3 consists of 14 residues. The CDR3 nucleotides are TGTGCCAGCAGTTACGGGGCACTCGGCACTGAAGCTTTCTTT. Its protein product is CASSYGALGTEAFF.

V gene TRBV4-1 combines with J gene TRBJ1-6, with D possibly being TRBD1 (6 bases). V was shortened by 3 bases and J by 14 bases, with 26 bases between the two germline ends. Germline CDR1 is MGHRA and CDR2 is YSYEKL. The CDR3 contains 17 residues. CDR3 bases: TGCGCCAGCAGCCATTGGTTCCCGGGACACTCGCCAGGGGCCCTCCACTTT. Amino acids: CASSHWFPGHSPGALHF.

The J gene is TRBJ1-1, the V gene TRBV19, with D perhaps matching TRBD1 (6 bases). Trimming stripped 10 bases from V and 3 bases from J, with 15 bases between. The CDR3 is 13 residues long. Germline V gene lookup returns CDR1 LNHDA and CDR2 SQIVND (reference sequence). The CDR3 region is CATQTGTYTEAFF. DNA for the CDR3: TGTGCCACCCAGACAGGAACTTACACTGAAGCTTTCTTT.